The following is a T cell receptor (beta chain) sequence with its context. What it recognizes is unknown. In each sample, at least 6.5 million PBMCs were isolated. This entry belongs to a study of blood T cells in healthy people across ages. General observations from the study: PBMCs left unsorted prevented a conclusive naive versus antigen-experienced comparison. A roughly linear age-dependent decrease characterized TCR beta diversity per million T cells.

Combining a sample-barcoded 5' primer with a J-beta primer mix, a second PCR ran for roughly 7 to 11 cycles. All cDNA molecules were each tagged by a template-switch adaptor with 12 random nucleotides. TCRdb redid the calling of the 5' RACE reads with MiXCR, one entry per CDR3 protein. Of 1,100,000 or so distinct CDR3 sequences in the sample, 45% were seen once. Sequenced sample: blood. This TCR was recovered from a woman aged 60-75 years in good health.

The CDR3 is CASSELAESGNEQYF. CDR3 coding DNA: TGTGCCAGCAGCGAACTAGCCGAGTCGGGTAATGAGCAGTACTTC. The chain joins TRBV9 to TRBJ2-5, with a possible D match to TRBD2 (6 bases). The CDR3 has 15 amino acids. V lost 3 bases, J lost 11 bases, and 23 bases lay in between. CDR1 and CDR2 (germline): SGDLS, YYNGEE.